A selection of T cell receptor beta chains follows, all from one sample in a study of human T cells and chemical hapten exposure. TCRdb itself ran the RACE reads through MiXCR, one entry per CDR3 protein. The data contain under 70,000 distinct CDR3 sequences, around 11% of them singletons. Material: whole blood, obtained in connection with sensitization to the hapten diphenylcyclopropenone (DPC). The receptors here all came from a woman between 40 and 50 years old with alopecia areata. Some clones in this sample may be carry-over from other donors' samples. CDR3s include the opening cysteine and the closing phenylalanine or tryptophan. D genes are given only for firm matches. A clone size is listed for some rows: how often the clone was seen (once, few, many), or a class if it is expanded.

TRBD1,TRBJ2-6,TRBV4-3,many,CASSQERGRIGSGANVLTF,TGCGCCAGCAGCCAAGAGAGGGGGCGAATTGGCTCTGGGGCCAACGTCCTGACTTTC
TRBD2,TRBJ2-2,TRBV27,few,CASSLPGGFGELFF,TGTGCCAGCAGTTTACCCGGGGGGTTCGGGGAGCTGTTTTTT
TRBD2,TRBJ2-3,TRBV10-1,.,CASSELTSGGTDTQYF,TGCGCCAGCAGTGAGTTAACTAGCGGGGGCACAGATACGCAGTATTTT
.,TRBJ2-2,TRBV4-3,.,CASSHGDGAGELFF,TGCGCCAGCAGCCACGGGGACGGTGCCGGGGAGCTGTTTTTT
.,TRBJ2-6,TRBV28,many,CASSLLDGGANVLTF,TGTGCCAGCAGTTTACTAGACGGTGGGGCCAACGTCCTGACTTTC
.,TRBJ1-2,TRBV12-3/TRBV12-4,.,CASRWTVNYGYTF,TGTGCCAGCAGGTGGACAGTAAACTATGGCTACACCTTC
TRBD2,TRBJ2-3,TRBV7-9,few,CASSLGGLAEGDTQYF,TGTGCCAGCAGCTTAGGGGGACTAGCGGAGGGAGATACGCAGTATTTT
.,TRBJ1-2,TRBV20-1,few,CSARPSGQFYGYTF,TGCAGTGCTAGACCCTCGGGGCAGTTCTATGGCTACACCTTC
TRBD2,TRBJ2-2,TRBV5-4,few,CASSLGLAGYTGELFF,TGTGCCAGCAGCTTGGGGCTAGCGGGATACACCGGGGAGCTGTTTTTT
.,TRBJ1-1,TRBV6-6,many,CASSYELRTEAFF,TGTGCCAGCAGTTACGAGCTTCGGACTGAAGCTTTCTTT